One and the same sample provided the 32 T cell receptor beta chains below, sequenced in a study of blood T cell repertoires in COVID-19. Method: immunoSEQ multiplex PCR; TCRdb's copy keeps in-frame clones and lacks some. Of 200,000 to 250,000 clones in the sample, roughly 89% were seen once. The source material was PBMCs or T cells enriched from blood (not recorded which). The receptor source for this set is a man in his late teens or twenties with acute COVID-19.

The chain combines TRBV30 with TRBJ1-5, with D perhaps matching TRBD1 (5 bases). The length of the CDR3 is 13 residues. The germline gives CDR1 GTSNPN, CDR2 SVGIG (reference sequence). V was clipped by 2 bases and J by 2 bases, with 7 bases between them. The CDR3 here is CAWSPTGNQPQHF. The DNA for the CDR3 is TGTGCCTGGAGTCCGACAGGCAATCAGCCCCAGCATTTT.

J is TRBJ1-1 and V is TRBV19; D unclear. Germline lookup yields CDR1 LNHDA and CDR2 SQIVND (reference sequence). The V and J ends lost 3 bases and 3 bases respectively, with 8 bases between them. The CDR3 is made up of 13 amino acids. CDR3 amino acids: CASSMMRDTEAFF. The DNA for the CDR3 is TGTGCCAGTAGTATGATGAGGGACACTGAAGCTTTCTTT.

The chain is built from TRBV13 and TRBJ2-7; perhaps TRBD2 as D (6 bases). The germline CDR1 and CDR2 sequences are PRHDT and FYEKMQ (reference sequence). Trimming removed 5 bases from V and 4 bases from J, with 21 bases in between. The length of the CDR3 is 16 residues. The CDR3 reads CASSSSLGDSLYEQYF. The CDR3 nucleotides are TGTGCCAGCAGCAGCAGCCTCGGGGACTCACTATACGAGCAGTACTTC.

This clone has only a few counts. V gene TRBV30 combines with J gene TRBJ1-2, with 7 bases lining up with TRBD1. CDR3 length equals 15 residues. With V trimmed by 3 bases and J by 2 bases, 9 bases remained unmatched. Germline V gives CDR1 GTSNPN, CDR2 SVGIG (reference sequence). CDR3 nucleotide sequence: TGTGCCTGGAGGCCAGGACAGGTCAGAAACTATGGCTACACCTTC. This gives the protein CAWRPGQVRNYGYTF.

The chain carries TRBV4-1 and TRBJ1-3; the D is unclear. CDR1 and CDR2 from the germline V gene are MGHRA and YSYEKL. The CDR3 length is 15 residues. V was cut by 1 base and J by 2 bases, with 9 bases left in between. CDR3 bases: TGCGCCAGCAGCCAAGGGAGCGGACCTGGAAACACCATATATTTT. As protein: CASSQGSGPGNTIYF.

This rearrangement joins TRBV27 to TRBJ1-2; D is perhaps TRBD1 (6 bases). The V gene lost 3 bases and the J gene lost 7 bases, with 15 bases spanning the gap. This CDR3 is 14 amino acids long. Germline V lookup: CDR1 MNHEY, CDR2 SMNVEV (reference sequence). The CDR3 reads CASSLQQGLAGYTF. CDR3 sequence (DNA): TGTGCCAGCAGTTTGCAACAGGGTTTGGCTGGCTACACCTTC.

The genes are TRBV2 and TRBJ2-3, with unresolved D. Germline V CDR1 and CDR2: SNHLY, FYNNEI. The germline V and J ends were trimmed by 11 bases and 3 bases, with 15 bases remaining between them. The CDR3 length is 13 residues. This CDR3 reads CAAHGSTTDTQYF. Written as DNA, the CDR3 is TGTGCCGCCCACGGGTCGACTACAGATACGCAGTATTTT.

This rearrangement joins TRBV5-8 to TRBJ1-2; TRBD1 might be the D (5 bases). This CDR3 spans 16 amino acids. The V gene's germline CDR1 is SGHTS and CDR2 YDEGEE. Trimming left V 4 bases short and J 4 bases short, with 20 bases between. The CDR3, as DNA: TGTGCCAGCAGCCCGGGGGAGGGGACGGGTTTCTATGGCTACACCTTC. This translates into CASSPGEGTGFYGYTF.

The V and J genes are TRBV18 and TRBJ2-3; 8 positions match TRBD2. Germline V gives CDR1 KGHSH, CDR2 LQKENI. The ends lost 3 bases at V and 1 base at J; junction bases unmatched: 6. The CDR3 runs to 16 residues. In DNA form, the CDR3 reads TGTGCCAGCTCACCGGAAGGGACTAGGGGCACAGATACGCAGTATTTT. Protein sequence: CASSPEGTRGTDTQYF.

This sequence joins TRBV25-1 and TRBJ2-3; TRBD2 aligns across 8 bases. The CDR3 is 17 residues long. The trim removed 1 base at V and 0 bases at J, leaving 6 bases unmatched. Looked up from germline, CDR1 is MGHDK and CDR2 is SYGVNS. CDR3 DNA sequence: TGTGCCAGCAGTGAATCTTCCCGGGGGGGTAGCACAGATACGCAGTATTTT. Encoded protein: CASSESSRGGSTDTQYF.

V is TRBV4-3 and J is TRBJ2-1; 7 bases align to TRBD1. This CDR3 is built from 17 residues. J lost 2 bases, V lost 0 bases, and 7 bases had no gene match. Per the germline V gene, CDR1 is LGHNA and CDR2 is YSLEER. This CDR3 reads CASSQDLGGAAYNEQFF. The DNA of the CDR3 is TGCGCCAGCAGCCAAGATCTAGGGGGCGCCGCCTACAATGAGCAGTTCTTC.

V and J are TRBV11-2 and TRBJ2-7; unclear D gene. There are 15 residues in the CDR3. V was trimmed by 0 bases and J by 5 bases, leaving 14 bases between them. Germline CDR1 reads SGHAT; CDR2 reads FQNNGV. CDR3 sequence reads: CASSLEVLPEDEQYF. In DNA, the CDR3 is TGTGCCAGCAGCTTAGAGGTTCTTCCCGAGGACGAGCAGTACTTC.

This rearrangement joins TRBV3-1 (or the pseudogene TRBV3-2) to TRBJ2-5; 10 positions match TRBD2. The germline V gene has CDR1 LGHDT and CDR2 YNNKEL (reference sequence). The CDR3 is 14 residues long. Trimming took 8 bases from V and 2 from J; bases not matched to a gene: 5. The CDR3 sequence is CASQPTSGQETQYF. CDR3 DNA sequence: TGTGCCAGCCAGCCGACTAGCGGGCAAGAGACCCAGTACTTC.

The genes are TRBV30 and TRBJ2-1; D is undetermined. Trimming left V 0 bases short and J 6 bases short, with 3 bases between. The CDR3 contains 11 residues. Germline-derived CDR1 and CDR2 are GTSNPN and SVGIG (reference sequence). The CDR3 nucleotides read TGTGCCTGGAGTGTACTCAATGAGCAGTTCTTC. Translated, it gives CAWSVLNEQFF.

The gene calls are TRBV24-1 and TRBJ2-5; 8 nucleotides match TRBD1. In germline, CDR1 is KGHDR, CDR2 SFDVKD. The CDR3 runs to 16 residues. The junction had 5 bases not matched to a gene; V was cut back by 1 base and J by 2 bases. The CDR3 nucleotides read TGTGCCACCAGTGATTTCTCAGGGGGCTATCAAGAGACCCAGTACTTC. As protein: CATSDFSGGYQETQYF.

The chain employs TRBV4-1 and TRBJ2-3; D is ambiguous. The CDR3 consists of 15 residues. The V end lost 2 bases, the J end lost 2 bases, and 11 bases lay between the germline ends. CDR1 and CDR2 (germline): MGHRA, YSYEKL. The DNA of the CDR3 is TGCGCCAGCAGCCAACGCGGCGGCGACACAGATACGCAGTATTTT. Translated, it gives CASSQRGGDTDTQYF.

This chain connects TRBV10-3 to TRBJ2-7; 8 bases match TRBD1. The CDR3 has 14 residues. In germline, CDR1 is ENHRY, CDR2 SYGVKD. The V gene end was trimmed by 3 bases and the J gene end by 3 bases; junction bases not matched to a gene: 4. The CDR3 loop is CAISEGQGLYEQYF. The CDR3 DNA follows: TGTGCCATCAGTGAAGGACAGGGACTCTACGAGCAGTACTTC.

This sequence joins TRBV4-1 and TRBJ1-6; 10 bases map to TRBD1. Trimming removed 1 base from V and 9 bases from J; junction bases left unmatched: 6. This CDR3 region has 16 residues. In germline, CDR1 is MGHRA, CDR2 YSYEKL. The chain's CDR3 is CASSQVHGQGVSPLHF. The CDR3 DNA is TGCGCCAGCAGCCAAGTTCATGGACAGGGGGTTTCACCCCTCCACTTT.

The gene calls are TRBV19 and TRBJ1-1, with D possibly being TRBD1 (5 bases). The CDR3 length is 12 residues. Germline V gives CDR1 LNHDA, CDR2 SQIVND (reference sequence). Trimming stripped 6 bases from V and 6 bases from J, with 11 bases between. The CDR3 spells CASRPSGAEAFF. In DNA form, the CDR3 reads TGTGCCAGTAGACCTTCGGGGGCTGAAGCTTTCTTT.

The rearrangement links TRBV7-2 to TRBJ1-3; a weak D match, TRBD1 (5 bases). The germline CDR1 and CDR2 sequences are SGHTA and FQGNSA. CDR3 length: 15 amino acids. With 1 base removed from V and 3 bases from J, the gap between germline ends came to 10 bases. The CDR3 bases are TGTGCCAGCAGCTTAGTTTTAGGGGTTGGAAACACCATATATTTT. As protein: CASSLVLGVGNTIYF.

V is TRBV5-1 and J is TRBJ2-4; perhaps TRBD2 as D (5 bases). The length of the CDR3 is 14 residues. Germline V gene sequence: CDR1 SGHRS, CDR2 YFSETQ. The V end was cut by 5 bases, the J end by 7 bases, with 16 bases between. The CDR3 spells CASRSSREGNIQYF. As DNA, the CDR3 is TGCGCCAGCAGAAGTTCCCGGGAAGGGAACATTCAGTACTTC.

V gene TRBV9 combines with J gene TRBJ1-1, with 7 bases lining up with TRBD1. Per the germline V gene, CDR1 is SGDLS and CDR2 is YYNGEE. The CDR3 runs to 16 residues. V shed 3 bases, J shed 1 base, and the junction held 9 bases outside the gene matches. DNA for the CDR3: TGTGCCAGCAGCGCATTCCCTAACAGGGGGAACACTGAAGCTTTCTTT. This encodes CASSAFPNRGNTEAFF.

The chain combines TRBV7-2 with TRBJ2-5, with TRBD2 matching 11 bases. The CDR3 extends over 18 amino acids. V shed 4 bases, J shed 4 bases, and the junction held 14 bases outside the gene matches. Germline V lookup: CDR1 SGHTA, CDR2 FQGNSA. Written as DNA, the CDR3 is TGTGCCAGCAGCTGGAAGACTAGCGGGACTTTAGAGAGAGAGACCCAGTACTTC. It is translated as CASSWKTSGTLERETQYF.

The chain recombines TRBV7-2 with TRBJ1-1; the match to TRBD1 covers 9 bases. The V and J ends lost 3 bases and 5 bases, in that order; junction bases with no gene match: 7. The CDR3 is 15 amino acids. CDR1 SGHTA and CDR2 FQGNSA come from the germline V gene. CDR3 in DNA: TGTGCCAGCAGCTTGGATCCGGACAGGGGAACTGAAGCTTTCTTT. Translation: CASSLDPDRGTEAFF.

The rearrangement uses TRBV10-1 and TRBJ2-7; 7 bases line up with TRBD1. The CDR3 sequence is 16 residues long. The germline CDR1 and CDR2 sequences are WNHNN and SYGVQD (reference sequence). The ends lost 4 bases at V and 0 bases at J; junction bases unmatched: 9. CDR3 in amino acids: CASSATGQVLSYEQYF. Here the CDR3 DNA reads TGCGCCAGCAGTGCGACTGGACAGGTCCTCTCCTACGAGCAGTACTTC.

This rearrangement joins TRBV7-2 to TRBJ1-6; 7 nucleotides match TRBD1. Germline loops: CDR1 SGHTA, CDR2 FQGNSA. This CDR3 spans 18 amino acids. Trimming cost V 4 bases and J 9 bases; bases outside gene matches: 18. CDR3 amino acids: CASSSTLSRGGASSPLHF. CDR3 DNA sequence: TGTGCCAGCAGCTCCACCCTGTCACGAGGGGGCGCATCTTCACCCCTCCACTTT.

The chain employs TRBV9 and TRBJ1-1; possibly TRBD1 for D (5 bases). The CDR3 covers 15 residues. The V and J ends lost 3 bases and 5 bases respectively, with 17 bases between them. Germline V lookup: CDR1 SGDLS, CDR2 YYNGEE. CDR3 DNA: TGTGCCAGCAGCGCTCCCGTTGGGGGGAAGACTGAAGCTTTCTTT. Its translation is CASSAPVGGKTEAFF.

The chain couples TRBV21-1 to TRBJ2-1; the table calls TRBD1, which could not be checked here. TRBV21-1 is a known pseudogene. The CDR3 consists of 16 residues. CDR3 residues: CASSTWLRDTPREQFF. The DNA of the CDR3 is TGTGCCAGCAGCACGTGGCTCCGGGACACACCTCGTGAGCAGTTCTTC.

The chain employs TRBV4-1 and TRBJ1-2; 7 bases fit TRBD1. The CDR3 has 15 amino acids. With 3 bases clipped from V and 2 bases from J, the junction kept 6 bases outside the gene matches. Germline V CDR1 and CDR2: MGHRA, YSYEKL. The CDR3 DNA follows: TGCGCCAGCAGCCAGGGACAGAGGGAAAACTATGGCTACACCTTC. Translation: CASSQGQRENYGYTF.

In DNA, the CDR3 is TGTGCCAGCTCACCAGGGTTATCGGATAACGGGGGGAACACTGAAGCTTTCTTT. This encodes CASSPGLSDNGGNTEAFF. The chain has TRBV18 and TRBJ1-1; the D gene is possibly TRBD1 (5 bases). Per the germline V gene, CDR1 is KGHSH and CDR2 is LQKENI. V was shortened by 2 bases and J by 1 base, with 20 bases between the two germline ends. The CDR3 contains 18 residues.

The chain combines TRBV5-4 with TRBJ2-5; no reliable D call. The V end was cut by 0 bases, the J end by 5 bases, with 11 bases between. Looked up from germline, CDR1 is SGHNT and CDR2 is YYREEE (reference sequence). The CDR3 sequence is 14 residues long. CDR3 loop: CASSLAGLSETQYF. The CDR3, as DNA: TGTGCCAGCAGCTTGGCAGGATTGAGTGAGACCCAGTACTTC.

CDR3 in amino acids: CARPVTEAFF. CDR3 DNA: TGTGCCAGACCGGTGACTGAAGCTTTCTTT. V usage is TRBV27 and J usage is TRBJ1-1; D is ambiguous. V lost 9 bases and J 5 bases, leaving 7 bases between the germline ends. This CDR3 spans 10 amino acids. Germline-derived CDR1 and CDR2 are MNHEY and SMNVEV (reference sequence).